This entry describes one TCR beta chain. The antigen is undetermined. This sample was included in a study of T cell repertoires in cytomegalovirus infection. Study information: CMV epitopes that were recently identified and HLA-C-restricted were used alongside well-studied HLA-B-restricted ones.

Trimming removed 1 base from V and 2 bases from J, with 14 bases in between. The CDR3 has 15 residues. Germline CDR1 and CDR2: SQVTM and ANQGSEA. Via MiXCR, TCRdb re-called the reads, giving one row per CDR3 protein. The profile shows around 39,000 distinct CDR3 sequences, less than 60% of them singletons. The sample in question was CD8+ T cells from cultured PBMCs, obtained from culture after CMV antigen stimulation. The clonotype was recovered from a human donor in good health (CMV status not recorded). Some clones in this sample may be carry-over from other donors' samples. The chain uses TRBV29-1 and TRBJ1-2; unclear D gene. The CDR3 sequence: CSVEAPEGINYGYTF. Written as DNA, the CDR3 is TGCAGCGTTGAAGCCCCGGAAGGGATCAACTATGGCTACACCTTC.